This record concerns one T cell receptor beta chain sequence. Its target antigen remains unknown. No base quality values were provided; no much bigger clone lies one nucleotide off. These data come from a study of cytotoxic CD8 clonotypes in ibrutinib-treated CLL (TCRdb year 2021). For context, the study as a whole: The cohort was composed of 11 relapsed/refractory and around 15 treatment-naive patients; IGHV unmutated status was identified in some 17 patients. Longitudinal samples were available for about 30% of the roughly 86 trial participants. Responses were partial in around 25 patients and complete in 2; after median around 66 months follow-up, roughly 15 stayed in remission and roughly twelve progressed. Cryopreserved peripheral blood mononuclear cells were collected at three points: before therapy, at response, and at either sustained remission or disease progression. Patients were still on ibrutinib when every remission and progressive disease sample was collected. On average, each sample yielded around 250,000 productive templates and around 98,000 productive rearrangements. The response samples were drawn at a median of approximately twelve months into treatment, with a range of roughly 6 to 40 months.

General conclusions and limits of the study: An increase in clonality was observed at ibrutinib response, with clonality remaining stable during sustained remission and falling back toward baseline at progression. At baseline, clonality was higher than in age-matched healthy donors and showed a strong correlation with circulating CD8+ T-cell counts. Lymph node repertoires were not examined, and the timing of sampling was not matched between patients in sustained remission and those whose disease progressed. Public clonotypes were rare and either shrank or stayed stable during treatment, and the rise in clonality at ibrutinib response reflected expansion of private clonotypes.

A MiSeq instrument was used for deep resolution sequencing, which targeted depths ranging from 1 in 1 million up to 1 in 200,000 T cells, with coverage averaging 10x for each clonotype. The immunoSEQ hsTCRB Kit was used to generate TCR beta libraries. As for how the authors treated the data: ImmunoSEQ Data Assistant and ImmunoSEQ Analyzer were used for data analysis, and V, D and J genes were assigned according to IMGT definitions. Clonality was computed as one minus normalized Shannon entropy of productive rearrangement frequencies, ranging from 0 to 1. Only overrepresented clonotypes making up at least 0.05% of the repertoire of each patient were included in the public clonotype analysis. Roughly 12 age-matched healthy donor repertoires from immuneACCESS were used as controls for clonality. As stored in TCRdb, this immuneACCESS dataset retains in-frame rearrangements with V and J assigned. A fraction of the clones does not appear; measured against another copy, unresolved V genes explain less than half of the discrepancy, and the remainder lacks a known reason. V and J calls and clone size are given by that table; D and trimming were obtained from the DNA. For this sample the table gives 53,000 or so clones, of which roughly 54% were detected only once. The top ten hold around 25% of the sample.

The sample's time point, from its label and the paper: progressive disease on ibrutinib. For TCR beta library preparation, roughly 2 micrograms of genomic DNA was extracted from cryopreserved PBMCs. Longitudinal blood samples from CLL patients receiving ibrutinib monotherapy were subjected to high-throughput TCR beta sequencing. The patients took part in an open-label, single-center phase 2 trial of ibrutinib monotherapy. This TCR was sampled from a human donor with chronic lymphocytic leukemia. The specimen comprised PBMCs, sampled at disease progression, from a patient treated with ibrutinib.

The CDR3 reads as follows: CASSLASGGAFNEQYF. The nucleotide sequence reads as follows: TGTGCCAGCAGCTTAGCGTCGGGCGGGGCTTTTAACGAGCAGTACTTC. The chain is made from TRBV7-2 and TRBJ2-5; the D gene is perhaps TRBD2, from 6 matching bases. Judging by the DNA end, TRBJ2-7 fits better; the J call may be wrong. The germline V gene sets CDR1 to SGHTA and CDR2 to FQGNSA. The CDR3 has 16 amino acids, counting the end cysteine and phenylalanine. Only the CDR3 region is kept as DNA, spanning 48 bases read in frame from base 1.